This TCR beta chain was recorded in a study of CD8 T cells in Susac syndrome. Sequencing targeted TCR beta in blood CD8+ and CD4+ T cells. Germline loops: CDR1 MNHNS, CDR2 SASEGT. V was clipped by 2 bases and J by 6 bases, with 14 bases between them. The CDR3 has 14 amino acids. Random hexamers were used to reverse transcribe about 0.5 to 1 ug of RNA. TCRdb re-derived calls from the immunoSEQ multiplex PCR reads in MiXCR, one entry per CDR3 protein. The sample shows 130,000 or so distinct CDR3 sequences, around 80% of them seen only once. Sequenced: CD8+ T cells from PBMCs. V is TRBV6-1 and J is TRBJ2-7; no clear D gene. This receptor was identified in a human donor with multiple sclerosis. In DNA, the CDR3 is TGTGCCAGCAGTGAACCGGCCCTAACCTCCGAGCAGTACTTC. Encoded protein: CASSEPALTSEQYF.